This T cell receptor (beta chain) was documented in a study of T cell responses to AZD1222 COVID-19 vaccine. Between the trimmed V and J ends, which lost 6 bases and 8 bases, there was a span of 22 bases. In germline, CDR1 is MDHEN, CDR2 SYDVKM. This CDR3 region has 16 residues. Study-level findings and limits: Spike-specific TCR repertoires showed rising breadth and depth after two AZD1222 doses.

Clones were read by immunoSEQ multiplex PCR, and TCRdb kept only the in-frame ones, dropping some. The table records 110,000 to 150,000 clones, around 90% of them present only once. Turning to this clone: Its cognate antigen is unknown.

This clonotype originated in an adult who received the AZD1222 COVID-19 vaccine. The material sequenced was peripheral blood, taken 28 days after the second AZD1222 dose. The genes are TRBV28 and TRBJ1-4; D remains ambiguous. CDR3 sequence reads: CASRAPQRPAFEKLFF. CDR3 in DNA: TGTGCCAGCAGAGCCCCCCAGAGGCCCGCATTCGAAAAACTGTTTTTT.